One and the same sample provided the 28 T cell receptor beta chains below, sequenced in a study of T cell responses to AZD1222 COVID-19 vaccine (dated by TCRdb to the early 2020s). The method was the immunoSEQ multiplex PCR assay. Entries here come from immuneACCESS through TCRdb and include only in-frame sequences with V and J called. Some clones fail to appear in such tables; in the studies checked, an unresolved V gene covers under half of the shortfall, and the cause of the remainder is unknown. The sample records about 160,000 clones, under 95% of which are singletons. The ten largest make up about 1.1% of the sample. This sample's time point label indicates: about 28 days (+/-7) after the second vaccine dose. Specimen: peripheral blood, collected 28 days after the second AZD1222 dose. These receptors were taken from an adult who received the AZD1222 COVID-19 vaccine.

This clone was counted once. The chain has TRBV11-2 and TRBJ2-2; tentatively, D is TRBD2 (6 bases). Germline V lookup: CDR1 SGHAT, CDR2 FQNNGV. Trimming left V 6 bases short and J 4 bases short, with 9 bases between. CDR3 size: 13 residues. This CDR3 reads CASSAGFTGELFF. In nucleotides, the CDR3 is TGTGCCAGCAGTGCGGGGTTCACCGGGGAGCTGTTTTTT. Complete variable domain (other parts from reference TRBV11-2 and TRBJ2-2): EAGVAQSPRYKIIEKRQSVAFWCNPISGHATLYWYQQILGQGPKLLIQFQNNGVVDDSQLPKDRFSAERLKGVDSTLKIQPAKLEDSAVYLCASSAGFTGELFFGEGSRLTVL.

The rearrangement links TRBV18 to TRBJ1-5; D ambiguous. Germline assignment: CDR1 KGHSH and CDR2 LQKENI. Trimming cost V 1 base and J 6 bases, with 10 bases left between them. The CDR3 consists of 14 residues. For the CDR3, the DNA is TGTGCCAGCTCACCACAGGGTCTGAGTCAGCCCCAGCATTTT. This sequence encodes CASSPQGLSQPQHF.

The CDR3 loop is CASSTSGPTVYNEQFF. CDR3 in DNA: TGTGCCAGCTCAACGTCGGGTCCTACTGTCTACAATGAGCAGTTCTTC. This chain uses TRBV18 with TRBJ2-1, with D uncertain. Per the germline V gene, CDR1 is KGHSH and CDR2 is LQKENI. There are 16 residues in the CDR3. V was pared by 5 bases and J by 3 bases, with 17 bases between. The complete variable domain, with remaining parts taken from reference TRBV18 and TRBJ2-1, reads NAGVMQNPRHLVRRRGQEARLRCSPMKGHSHVYWYRQLPEEGLKFMVYLQKENIIDESGMPKERFSAEFPKEGPSILRIQQVVRGDSAAYFCASSTSGPTVYNEQFFGPGTRLTVL.

This clone was observed once. The rearrangement joins TRBV6-5 to TRBJ2-3, with 7 bases that match TRBD2. This CDR3 spans 13 amino acids. The J segment lost 2 bases and the V segment lost 7 bases, leaving 3 bases of the junction unmatched. The germline V gene encodes CDR1 MNHEY and CDR2 SVGAGI. The CDR3: CASNAGDTDTQYF. For the CDR3, the DNA is TGTGCCAGCAACGCGGGGGACACAGATACGCAGTATTTT.

The chain carries TRBV18 and TRBJ1-1; D is unresolved. V lost 7 bases and J 2 bases, leaving 11 bases between the germline ends. Per the germline V gene, CDR1 is KGHSH and CDR2 is LQKENI. The CDR3 totals 13 residues. For the CDR3, the DNA is TGTGCCAGCTTGAGAGGTCAAAACACTGAAGCTTTCTTT. Protein sequence: CASLRGQNTEAFF.

The chain recombines TRBV5-4 with TRBJ1-2; 9 nucleotides match TRBD1. The CDR3 loop spans 17 amino acids. Trimming removed 4 bases from V and 4 bases from J; junction bases left unmatched: 14. Germline V gene lookup returns CDR1 SGHNT and CDR2 YYREEE (reference sequence). The CDR3 loop reads CASSPSRDRVSIYGYTF. The CDR3 bases are TGTGCCAGCAGCCCGTCCCGGGACAGGGTCTCAATCTATGGCTACACCTTC.

The V gene is TRBV27, the J gene TRBJ1-2; D is perhaps TRBD1 (6 bases). The CDR3 extends over 14 amino acids. V dropped 2 bases and J dropped 2 bases, with 9 bases sitting between them. CDR1 MNHEY and CDR2 SMNVEV come from the germline V gene (reference sequence). The CDR3 spells CASSLRGANYGYTF. The CDR3 region has the DNA TGTGCCAGCAGTTTACGGGGGGCGAACTATGGCTACACCTTC.

V gene TRBV5-4 combines with J gene TRBJ2-2; no clear D gene. Germline V lookup: CDR1 SGHNT, CDR2 YYREEE (reference sequence). Trimming left V 1 base short and J 3 bases short, with 10 bases between. This CDR3 is built from 15 residues. CDR3 in amino acids: CASSLSVHDTGELFF. In DNA form, the CDR3 reads TGTGCCAGCAGCTTGTCAGTCCACGACACCGGGGAGCTGTTTTTT.

CDR3 sequence: CASSQGSWGYEQYF. The CDR3 DNA sequence: TGTGCCAGCTCACAGGGGTCATGGGGATACGAGCAGTACTTC. J is TRBJ2-7 and V is TRBV18; D is possibly TRBD1 (5 bases). Deletions cut 4 bases from V and 4 bases from J, with 14 bases between. The CDR3 is 14 residues long. The germline V gene encodes CDR1 KGHSH and CDR2 LQKENI.

The chain combines TRBV5-1 with TRBJ1-6, with 8 bases matching TRBD1. This CDR3 comprises 17 residues. The junction had 9 bases not matched to a gene; V was cut back by 0 bases and J by 7 bases. Germline CDR1 reads SGHRS; CDR2 reads YFSETQ. CDR3 sequence reads: CASSLAMRTGNNSPLHF. The CDR3 DNA follows: TGCGCCAGCAGCTTGGCCATGAGGACAGGGAACAATTCACCCCTCCACTTT.

This clone was seen just once. This sequence joins TRBV13 and TRBJ1-1; no reliable D call. Germline V gene data show CDR1 as PRHDT and CDR2 as FYEKMQ (reference sequence). The CDR3 length is 11 residues. V lost 4 bases and J lost 8, with 8 bases in between. The CDR3 DNA reads TGTGCCAGCAGCTACGCTCCGGAAGCTTTCTTT. This encodes CASSYAPEAFF.

In this sample, this clone turned up once. The J gene is TRBJ1-1, the V gene TRBV19, with D uncertain. This CDR3 region has 15 residues. V was pared by 7 bases and J by 0 bases, with 15 bases between. Germline V gives CDR1 LNHDA, CDR2 SQIVND (reference sequence). In nucleotides, the CDR3 is TGTGCCAGTACCACCCTGGCAGACATGAACACTGAAGCTTTCTTT. This sequence encodes CASTTLADMNTEAFF.

This clone was observed once. V is TRBV5-4 and J is TRBJ2-6; D might be TRBD1 (6 bases). V shed 5 bases and J shed 1 base, with 13 bases lying between them. In germline, CDR1 is SGHNT, CDR2 YYREEE (reference sequence). CDR3 length: 16 amino acids. The CDR3 region is CASSKQGESGANVLTF. In DNA, the CDR3 is TGTGCCAGCAGTAAACAGGGAGAGTCTGGGGCCAACGTCCTGACTTTC.

The chain couples TRBV6-4 to TRBJ2-2, with 9 bases matching TRBD1. This CDR3 comprises 15 residues. Per the germline V gene, CDR1 is MRHNA and CDR2 is SNTAGT. V lost 0 bases and J lost 7; bases outside the gene matches: 3. CDR3 sequence: CASSDSAGQGGELFF. The DNA of the CDR3 is TGTGCCAGCAGTGACTCTGCGGGACAGGGCGGGGAGCTGTTTTTT.

This chain joins TRBV19 and TRBJ1-5; D gene unclear. The V gene lost 3 bases and the J gene lost 1 base, with 7 bases spanning the gap. Germline assignment: CDR1 LNHDA and CDR2 SQIVND (reference sequence). The CDR3 sequence is 14 residues long. DNA of the CDR3: TGTGCCAGTAGTATTCTACAGAGCAATCAGCCCCAGCATTTT. This sequence encodes CASSILQSNQPQHF.

The rearrangement links TRBV5-1 to TRBJ2-1; the D gene could be TRBD1 or TRBD2 (5 bases each). V dropped 2 bases and J dropped 10 bases, with 19 bases sitting between them. In germline, CDR1 is SGHRS, CDR2 YFSETQ. This CDR3 comprises 15 residues. CDR3 nucleotide sequence: TGCGCCAGCAGCTTTTGGGACGGAGCCTCGGGGGAGCAGTTCTTC. Its protein is CASSFWDGASGEQFF.

The chain carries TRBV2 and TRBJ1-1, with 7 nucleotides matching TRBD1. This CDR3 spans 14 amino acids. Germline V CDR1 and CDR2: SNHLY, FYNNEI. V lost 7 bases, J lost 0 bases, and 5 bases stayed unmatched. As DNA, the CDR3 is TGTGCCAGCACGACAGGGATTATGAACACTGAAGCTTTCTTT. Translation gives CASTTGIMNTEAFF.

The CDR3: CASSYSRTGAAYGYTF. DNA of the CDR3: TGTGCCAGCAGTTACTCGAGGACAGGGGCCGCCTATGGCTACACCTTC. The V call is TRBV6-6, the J call TRBJ1-2; 9 bases match TRBD1. Looked up from germline, CDR1 is MNHNY and CDR2 is SVGAGI (reference sequence). This CDR3 has 16 residues. V lost 0 bases, J lost 4 bases, and 6 bases stayed unmatched.

The chain is built from TRBV4-1 and TRBJ1-1, with unresolved D. The germline V and J ends were trimmed by 3 bases and 4 bases, with 9 bases remaining between them. Germline V gene lookup returns CDR1 MGHRA and CDR2 YSYEKL. There are 13 residues in the CDR3. The CDR3 loop is CASSQGSGTEAFF. The DNA of the CDR3 is TGCGCCAGCAGCCAGGGGTCGGGCACTGAAGCTTTCTTT.

In nucleotides, the CDR3 is TGTGCCAGCAGCTTCGTGACAGGGGCCACTGAAGCTTTCTTT. This sequence encodes CASSFVTGATEAFF. The V gene is TRBV7-8, the J gene TRBJ1-1, with 8 bases matching TRBD1. Unmatched junction bases numbered 4, after V lost 3 bases and J lost 4 bases. Germline V gene lookup returns CDR1 SGHVS and CDR2 FQNEAQ. The CDR3 is 14 amino acids.

The J gene is TRBJ1-2, the V gene TRBV27; D possibly corresponds to TRBD1 (5 bases). The CDR3 has 16 amino acids. V lost 2 bases to trimming and J lost 5 bases, with 18 bases between them. In germline, CDR1 is MNHEY, CDR2 SMNVEV (reference sequence). CDR3 bases: TGTGCCAGCAGTTTAAGTCGGGGGACCTTATCGTATGGCTACACCTTC. Translation: CASSLSRGTLSYGYTF.

The chain employs TRBV2 and TRBJ1-4, with D hard to call. CDR3 length: 16 amino acids. Germline CDR1 SNHLY, CDR2 FYNNEI. Trimming shortened V by 0 bases and J by 1 base, and 9 bases separated the two germline ends. The CDR3 loop is CASSEASEGTNEKLFF. The CDR3 region has the DNA TGTGCCAGCAGTGAAGCTTCCGAGGGAACTAATGAAAAACTGTTTTTT.

J is TRBJ2-3 and V is TRBV9; 10 bases map to TRBD2. This CDR3 contains 14 residues. Germline V CDR1 and CDR2: SGDLS, YYNGEE. V shed 3 bases, J shed 6 bases, and the junction held 4 bases outside the gene matches. CDR3 sequence reads: CASSGLAGADTQYF. CDR3 nucleotide sequence: TGTGCCAGCAGCGGGCTAGCGGGGGCGGATACGCAGTATTTT.

For the CDR3, the DNA is TGTGCCAGCCCTCCCCGCAGGGCAAAGGAGGTATGGGGCTACACCTTC. Its translation: CASPPRRAKEVWGYTF. This rearrangement joins TRBV5-8 to TRBJ1-2, with a weak D call TRBD1 (5 bases). The CDR3 runs to 16 residues. Deletions cut 7 bases from V and 8 bases from J, with 27 bases between. The germline V gene encodes CDR1 SGHTS and CDR2 YDEGEE.

V gene TRBV2 combines with J gene TRBJ1-1, with a tentative D call TRBD1 (5 bases). V dropped 6 bases and J dropped 0 bases, with 14 bases sitting between them. The length of the CDR3 is 15 residues. Germline CDR1 SNHLY, CDR2 FYNNEI. The CDR3 sequence is CASRLWEGLNTEAFF. CDR3 nucleotides: TGTGCCAGCAGACTATGGGAGGGGCTGAACACTGAAGCTTTCTTT.

The V call is TRBV7-9, the J call TRBJ1-3; TRBD1 matches at 8 bases. The CDR3 is made up of 16 amino acids. Germline V gene lookup returns CDR1 SEHNR and CDR2 FQNEAQ (reference sequence). The trim removed 5 bases at V and 4 bases at J, leaving 10 bases unmatched. The CDR3 DNA reads as TGTGCCAGCAGCCCGCCGACAGGGGAGGACGGAAACACCATATATTTT. Translated: CASSPPTGEDGNTIYF. The entire variable domain, with the rest obtained from reference TRBV7-9 and TRBJ1-3, is as follows: DTGVSQNPRHKITKRGQNVTFRCDPISEHNRLYWYRQTLGQGPEFLTYFQNEAQLEKSRLLSDRFSAERPKGSFSTLEIQRTEQGDSAMYLCASSPPTGEDGNTIYFGEGSWLTVV.

This CDR3 is CASSPLQGAGGYTF. DNA for the CDR3: TGCGCCAGCAGCCCCTTACAGGGGGCGGGAGGCTACACCTTC. The chain links TRBV5-1 to TRBJ1-2; 9 positions agree with TRBD1. The germline gives CDR1 SGHRS, CDR2 YFSETQ. The CDR3 totals 14 residues. With V trimmed by 4 bases and J by 8 bases, 9 bases remained unmatched.

This chain joins TRBV3-1 (or the pseudogene TRBV3-2) and TRBJ1-2; 8 bases are shared with TRBD1. CDR1 and CDR2 (germline): LGHDT, YNNKEL (reference sequence). V dropped 4 bases and J dropped 4; count of bases not matched to a gene: 5. This CDR3 is 14 amino acids long. CDR3 loop: CASSLTGGVYGYTF. In DNA, the CDR3 is TGTGCCAGCAGCCTTACAGGGGGGGTCTATGGCTACACCTTC.